A selection of T cell receptor beta chains follows, all from one sample in a study of blood T cell repertoires in COVID-19. The data were produced by immunoSEQ multiplex PCR, yet TCRdb's version contains in-frame clones alone and is incomplete. Of a few hundred thousand clones listed, almost 90% are singletons. Sequenced material: PBMCs or T cells enriched from blood (not recorded which). Every receptor here comes from a woman between 50 and 59 years old with acute COVID-19. The CDR3 runs from the conserved cysteine through the conserved F or W. Each record gives: D gene, J gene, clone size, V gene, CDR3 length, CDR3 DNA, CDR3 protein. A D gene is named only where the DNA matches it firmly. Clone size is shown for a subset of rows, as once, few, many or a class of expanded clone.

. TRBJ2-2 . TRBV2 11 TGTGCCAGCAGGGCCACCGGGGAGCTGTTTTTT CASRATGELFF
. TRBJ2-5 once TRBV21-1 19 TGTGCCACGCAATGGATGGGACGGACTAGCGGGAGCCTCGCAGAGACCCAGTACTTC CATQWMGRTSGSLAETQYF
. TRBJ2-1 . TRBV7-9 14 TGTGCCAGCAGCTTGGGCCAAAGCGGCAATGAGCAGTTCTTC CASSLGQSGNEQFF
. TRBJ1-1 few TRBV28 13 TGTGCCAGCAGTTTATCAGGTTACACTGAAGCTTTCTTT CASSLSGYTEAFF
TRBD2 TRBJ2-3 few TRBV7-3 15 TGTGCCAGCAGCTTAACGGGAGGGCGTACAGATACGCAGTATTTT CASSLTGGRTDTQYF
TRBD1 TRBJ2-5 . TRBV9 15 TGTGCCAGCAGCGTATCAACAGGGGGTAAAGAGACCCAGTACTTC CASSVSTGGKETQYF
TRBD2 TRBJ2-3 . TRBV28 16 TGTGCCAGCAGTGGAATAGCGGGAGTCGGCACAGATACGCAGTATTTT CASSGIAGVGTDTQYF
TRBD1 TRBJ1-2 . TRBV28 15 TGTGCCAGCAGTGCCCCTAATAAGGGGGCGTATGGCTACACCTTC CASSAPNKGAYGYTF
. TRBJ1-4 . TRBV5-1 15 TGCGCCAGCAGCTTGGCCTTGGGGGCCGGTGAAAAACTGTTTTTT CASSLALGAGEKLFF
TRBD1 TRBJ2-7 . TRBV6-5 15 TGTGCCAGCAGGGTTCAGGGGGTACCCTCCTACGAGCAGTACTTC CASRVQGVPSYEQYF
TRBD1 TRBJ2-5 . TRBV4-2 15 TGTGCCAGCAGCCAATCCACCGGGACAGAAGAGACCCAGTACTTC CASSQSTGTEETQYF
. TRBJ2-2 once TRBV30 16 TGTGCCTGGAGGCCGGGAGTGGGCCCGAACACCGGGGAGCTGTTTTTT CAWRPGVGPNTGELFF
. TRBJ2-1 . TRBV4-1 13 TGCGCCAGCAGCCAAGACAGGGTTTTCGAGCAGTTCTTC CASSQDRVFEQFF
TRBD2 TRBJ2-3 . TRBV5-1 17 TGCGCCAGCAGCTTCGGGACTAGCGGGAGTATCGCAGATACGCAGTATTTT CASSFGTSGSIADTQYF
TRBD2 TRBJ2-1 . TRBV5-1 17 TGCGCCAGCACCATTGGGGCTAGCGGGAGAGGGGAGAATGAGCAGTTCTTC CASTIGASGRGENEQFF
TRBD2 TRBJ2-7 . TRBV15 15 TGTGCCACCAGCGTTGGCGGGACTAGCTCCTACGAGCAGTACTTC CATSVGGTSSYEQYF
. TRBJ1-5 . TRBV30 13 TGTGCCTGGAGTAGTCAGTACAATCAGCCCCAGCATTTT CAWSSQYNQPQHF
TRBD1 TRBJ1-6 . TRBV28 14 TGTGCCAGCAGTCTGGGGACAGGGAGGGGGACCCTCCACTTT CASSLGTGRGTLHF
TRBD1 TRBJ2-7 few TRBV9 16 TGTGCCAGCAGCGTAGACCCGGGACAGGGGAAACATGAGCAGTACTTC CASSVDPGQGKHEQYF
TRBD2 TRBJ2-3 . TRBV28 18 TGTGCCAGCAGTTCCCCCGGGACTAGCGGGAGTGGCACAGATACGCAGTATTTT CASSSPGTSGSGTDTQYF
TRBD1 TRBJ1-5 many TRBV28 19 TGTGCCAGCAGGTCCTGGATTGGGGACAGGGGGCGAGGCTATCAGCCCCAGCATTTT CASRSWIGDRGRGYQPQHF
. TRBJ2-3 . TRBV5-4 16 TGTGCCAGCAGCTTGAAGGTGGGCGGGATCACAGATACGCAGTATTTT CASSLKVGGITDTQYF
. TRBJ1-2 . TRBV5-6 14 TGTGCCAGCAGGGTACGTTTGGGGGCCCTGGGCTACACCTTC CASRVRLGALGYTF